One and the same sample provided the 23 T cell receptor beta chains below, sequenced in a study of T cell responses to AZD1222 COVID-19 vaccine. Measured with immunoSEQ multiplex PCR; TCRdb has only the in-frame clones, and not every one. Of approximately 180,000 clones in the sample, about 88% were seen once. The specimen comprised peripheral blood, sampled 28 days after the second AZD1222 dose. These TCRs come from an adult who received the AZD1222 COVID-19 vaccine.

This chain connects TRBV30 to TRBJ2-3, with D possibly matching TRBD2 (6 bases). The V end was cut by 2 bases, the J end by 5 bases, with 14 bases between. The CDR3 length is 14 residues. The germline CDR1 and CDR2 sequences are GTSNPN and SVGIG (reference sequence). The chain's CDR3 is CAWSSRGALDTQYF. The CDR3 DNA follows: TGTGCCTGGAGTTCGCGGGGAGCTCTAGATACGCAGTATTTT.

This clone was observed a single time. The DNA for the CDR3 is TGTGCCAGCAGCCCCCAAGGGACTAGCGGAGCCTACGAGCAGTACTTC. This translates into CASSPQGTSGAYEQYF. V is TRBV9 and J is TRBJ2-7; 11 positions match TRBD2. The V gene end was trimmed by 4 bases and the J gene end by 2 bases; junction bases not matched to a gene: 8. This CDR3 has 16 amino acids. Germline V gene lookup returns CDR1 SGDLS and CDR2 YYNGEE.

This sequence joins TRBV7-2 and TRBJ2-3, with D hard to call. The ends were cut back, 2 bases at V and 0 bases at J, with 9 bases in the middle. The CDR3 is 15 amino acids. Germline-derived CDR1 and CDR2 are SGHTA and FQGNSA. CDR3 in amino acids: CASSLIASSTDTQYF. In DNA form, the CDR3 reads TGTGCCAGCAGCTTAATCGCCTCTAGCACAGATACGCAGTATTTT.

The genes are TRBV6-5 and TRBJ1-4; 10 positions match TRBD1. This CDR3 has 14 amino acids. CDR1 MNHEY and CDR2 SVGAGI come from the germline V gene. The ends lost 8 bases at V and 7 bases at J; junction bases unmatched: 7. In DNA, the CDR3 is TGTGCCAGCGGGACAGGGGCGGGTGCTGAAAAACTGTTTTTT. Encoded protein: CASGTGAGAEKLFF.

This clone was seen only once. The CDR3 loop is CASSTPAGAVGTQYF. DNA for the CDR3: TGTGCCAGTAGTACCCCGGCAGGAGCGGTTGGTACGCAGTATTTT. The J gene is TRBJ2-3, the V gene TRBV19; tentatively, D is TRBD2 (5 bases). V dropped 4 bases and J dropped 8 bases, with 19 bases sitting between them. The V gene's germline CDR1 is LNHDA and CDR2 SQIVND (reference sequence). The CDR3 is made up of 15 amino acids.

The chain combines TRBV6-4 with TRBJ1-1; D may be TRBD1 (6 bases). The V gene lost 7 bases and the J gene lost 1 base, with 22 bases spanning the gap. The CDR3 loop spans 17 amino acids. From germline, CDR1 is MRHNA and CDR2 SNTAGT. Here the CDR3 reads CASTIGGPPIKNTEAFF. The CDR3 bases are TGTGCCAGCACCATAGGGGGGCCTCCTATCAAGAACACTGAAGCTTTCTTT.

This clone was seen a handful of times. CDR3 sequence (DNA): TGTGCCAGCAGGGGAGACAGGAGAGTCTATGGCTACACCTTC. It is translated as CASRGDRRVYGYTF. The V gene is TRBV28, the J gene TRBJ1-2; possible D gene TRBD1, 6 bases. With 6 bases removed from V and 4 bases from J, the gap between germline ends came to 15 bases. The germline CDR1 and CDR2 sequences are MDHEN and SYDVKM. The CDR3 has 14 amino acids.

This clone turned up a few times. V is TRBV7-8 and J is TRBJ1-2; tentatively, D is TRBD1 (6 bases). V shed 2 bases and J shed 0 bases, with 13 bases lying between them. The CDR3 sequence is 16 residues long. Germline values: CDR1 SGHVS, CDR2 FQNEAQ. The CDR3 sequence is CASSLWGGPSNYGYTF. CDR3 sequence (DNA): TGTGCCAGCAGCTTATGGGGGGGCCCGTCTAACTATGGCTACACCTTC.

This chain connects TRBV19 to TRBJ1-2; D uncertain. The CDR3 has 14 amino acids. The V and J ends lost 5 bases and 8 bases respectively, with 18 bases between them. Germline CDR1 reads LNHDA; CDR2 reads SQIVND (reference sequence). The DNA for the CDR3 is TGTGCCAGTAGTTTTGACCAGCCCCTTGGGGGCTACACCTTC. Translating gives CASSFDQPLGGYTF.

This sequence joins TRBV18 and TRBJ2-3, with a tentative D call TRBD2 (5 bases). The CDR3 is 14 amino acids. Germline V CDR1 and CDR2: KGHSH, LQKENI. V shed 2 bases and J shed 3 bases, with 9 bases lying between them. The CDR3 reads CASSPVEGTDTQYF. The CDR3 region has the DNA TGTGCCAGCTCACCAGTAGAGGGAACAGATACGCAGTATTTT.

Here the CDR3 DNA reads TGTGCCAGCAGTTACTCGAGGGAGTCCTACGAGCAGTACTTC. It is translated as CASSYSRESYEQYF. The chain couples TRBV6-5 to TRBJ2-7, with D possibly being TRBD2 (5 bases). This CDR3 spans 14 amino acids. Trimming stripped 0 bases from V and 1 base from J, with 7 bases between. Germline V CDR1 and CDR2: MNHEY, SVGAGI.

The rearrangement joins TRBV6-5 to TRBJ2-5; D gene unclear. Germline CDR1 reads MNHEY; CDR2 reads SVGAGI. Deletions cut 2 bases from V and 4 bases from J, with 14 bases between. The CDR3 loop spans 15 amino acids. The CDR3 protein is CASSYGPHGRETQYF. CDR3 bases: TGTGCCAGCAGTTACGGCCCTCATGGGCGAGAGACCCAGTACTTC.

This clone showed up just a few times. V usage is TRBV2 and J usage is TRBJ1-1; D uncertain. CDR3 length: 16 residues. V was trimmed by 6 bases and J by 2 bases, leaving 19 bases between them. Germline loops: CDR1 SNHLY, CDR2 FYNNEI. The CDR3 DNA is TGTGCCAGCAGCCCCATCAGGATGAGCTTAAACACTGAAGCTTTCTTT. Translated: CASSPIRMSLNTEAFF.

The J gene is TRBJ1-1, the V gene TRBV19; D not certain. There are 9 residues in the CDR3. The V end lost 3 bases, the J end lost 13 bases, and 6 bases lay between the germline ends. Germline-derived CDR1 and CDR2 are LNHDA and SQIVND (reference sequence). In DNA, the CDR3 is TGTGCCAGTAGTATCCTAAGTTTCTTT. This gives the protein CASSILSFF.

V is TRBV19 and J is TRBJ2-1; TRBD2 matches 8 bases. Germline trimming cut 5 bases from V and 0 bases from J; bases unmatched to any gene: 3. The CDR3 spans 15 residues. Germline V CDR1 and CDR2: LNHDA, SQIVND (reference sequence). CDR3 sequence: CASSLREGSYNEQFF. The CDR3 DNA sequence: TGTGCCAGTAGTCTACGGGAGGGCTCCTACAATGAGCAGTTCTTC. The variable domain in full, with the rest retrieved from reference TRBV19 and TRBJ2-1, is DGGITQSPKYLFRKEGQNVTLSCEQNLNHDAMYWYRQDPGQGLRLIYYSQIVNDFQKGDIAEGYSVSREKKESFPLTVTSAQKNPTAFYLCASSLREGSYNEQFFGPGTRLTVL.

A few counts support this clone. The CDR3 loop is CASSPGGSSYEQYF. The DNA for the CDR3 is TGTGCCAGCAGCCCCGGTGGGAGCTCCTACGAGCAGTACTTC. The J gene is TRBJ2-7, the V gene TRBV2, with TRBD2 as a possible D gene (5 bases). Trimming removed 6 bases from V and 0 bases from J, with 12 bases in between. This CDR3 region has 14 residues. Germline V CDR1 and CDR2: SNHLY, FYNNEI.

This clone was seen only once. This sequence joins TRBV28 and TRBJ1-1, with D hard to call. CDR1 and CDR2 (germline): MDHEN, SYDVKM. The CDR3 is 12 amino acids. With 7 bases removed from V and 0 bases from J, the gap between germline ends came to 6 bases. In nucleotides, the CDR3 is TGTGCCAGCACCGAGGTGAACACTGAAGCTTTCTTT. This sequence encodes CASTEVNTEAFF. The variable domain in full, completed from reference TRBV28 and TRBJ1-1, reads DVKVTQSSRYLVKRTGEKVFLECVQDMDHENMFWYRQDPGLGLRLIYFSYDVKMKEKGDIPEGYSVSREKKERFSLILESASTNQTSMYLCASTEVNTEAFFGQGTRLTVV.

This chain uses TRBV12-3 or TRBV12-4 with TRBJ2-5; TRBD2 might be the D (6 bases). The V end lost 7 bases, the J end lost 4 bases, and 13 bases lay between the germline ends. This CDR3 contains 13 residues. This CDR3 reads CASNPYGGETQYF. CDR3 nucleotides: TGTGCCAGCAATCCCTACGGGGGAGAGACCCAGTACTTC.

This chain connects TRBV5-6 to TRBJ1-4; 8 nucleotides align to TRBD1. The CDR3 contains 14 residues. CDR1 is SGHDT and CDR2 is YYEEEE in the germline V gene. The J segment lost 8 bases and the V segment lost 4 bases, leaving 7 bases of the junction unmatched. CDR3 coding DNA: TGTGCCAGCAGCCGCGGACAGGGAGACGAAAAACTGTTTTTT. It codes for CASSRGQGDEKLFF.

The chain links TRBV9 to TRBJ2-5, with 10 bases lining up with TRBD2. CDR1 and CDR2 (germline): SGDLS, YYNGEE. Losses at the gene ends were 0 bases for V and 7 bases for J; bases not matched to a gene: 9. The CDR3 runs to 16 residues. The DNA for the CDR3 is TGTGCCAGCAGCGTAGGCTCTAGCGGGAGCTTGGGGACCCAGTACTTC. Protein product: CASSVGSSGSLGTQYF.

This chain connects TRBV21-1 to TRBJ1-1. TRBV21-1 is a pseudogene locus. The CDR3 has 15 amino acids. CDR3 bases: TGTGCCAGCAGCATAGATGGAGGGGGGAACACTGAAGCTTTCTTT. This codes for CASSIDGGGNTEAFF.

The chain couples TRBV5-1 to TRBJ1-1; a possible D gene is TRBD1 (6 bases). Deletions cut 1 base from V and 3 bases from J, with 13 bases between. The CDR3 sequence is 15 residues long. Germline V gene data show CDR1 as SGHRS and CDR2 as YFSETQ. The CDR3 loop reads CASSLSGNRDTEAFF. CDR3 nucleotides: TGCGCCAGCAGCTTGTCCGGGAACAGGGACACTGAAGCTTTCTTT.

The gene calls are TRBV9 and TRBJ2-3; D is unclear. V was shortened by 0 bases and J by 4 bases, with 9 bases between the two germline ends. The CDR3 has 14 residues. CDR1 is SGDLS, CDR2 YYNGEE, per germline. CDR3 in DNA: TGTGCCAGCAGCGTAGGAGCAGCCCCAGATACGCAGTATTTT. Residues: CASSVGAAPDTQYF.